The clone carrying this TCR beta chain occurred a few times. The TCRbeta library was prepared with unique molecular identifiers. MiXCR, applied by TCRdb to the PCR reads, yields one record per CDR3 protein. Of approximately 640,000 distinct CDR3 sequences listed, roughly 17% are singletons. With 6 bases clipped from V and 5 bases from J, the junction kept 12 bases outside the gene matches. This CDR3 spans 17 amino acids. These data originate in a study of T-cell reconstitution after alpha-beta-depleted transplantation in children. The sequence derives from a human donor who donated a stem cell graft to a child with acute myeloid leukemia. The chain couples TRBV12-3 or TRBV12-4 to TRBJ2-1; TRBD2 matches 11 bases. The material was PBMCs from the stem cell graft donor, obtained from the stem cell graft. CDR3 coding DNA: TGTGCCAGCAGCCCTGTTGTAGCGGGGGGGCCCCACAATGAGCAGTTCTTC. The encoded protein is CASSPVVAGGPHNEQFF.